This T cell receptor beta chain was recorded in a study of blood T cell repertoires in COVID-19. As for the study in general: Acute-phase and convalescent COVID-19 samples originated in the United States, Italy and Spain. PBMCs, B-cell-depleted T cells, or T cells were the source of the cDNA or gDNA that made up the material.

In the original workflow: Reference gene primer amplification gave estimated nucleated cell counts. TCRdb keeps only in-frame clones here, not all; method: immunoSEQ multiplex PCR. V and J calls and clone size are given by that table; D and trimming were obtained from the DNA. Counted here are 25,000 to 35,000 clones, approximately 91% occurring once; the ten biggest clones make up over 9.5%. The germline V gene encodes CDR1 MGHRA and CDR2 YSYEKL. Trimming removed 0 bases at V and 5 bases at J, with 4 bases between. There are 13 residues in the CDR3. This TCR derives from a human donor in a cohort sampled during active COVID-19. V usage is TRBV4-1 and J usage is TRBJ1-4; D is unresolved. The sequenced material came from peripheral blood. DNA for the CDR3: TGCGCCAGCAGCCAAGAGGAGAATGAAAAACTGTTTTTT. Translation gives CASSQEENEKLFF.